This T cell receptor beta chain was obtained from a study of T-cell memory formation after mild COVID-19. MiXCR was run by TCRdb on the 5' RACE reads, yielding one entry per CDR3 protein. The sample has some 100,000 distinct CDR3 sequences, 11% seen once. This clonotype was detected a few times. There are 14 residues in the CDR3. CDR1 and CDR2 (germline): MNHEY, SMNVEV (reference sequence). Germline trimming cut 3 bases from V and 5 bases from J; bases unmatched to any gene: 4. What was sequenced was PBMCs or a T cell subset sorted from them (not recorded which). The genes are TRBV27 and TRBJ2-7; 10 bases fit TRBD1. The clonotype was recovered from a man between 18 and 35 years old who had mild COVID-19 (a few samples of this study predate the infection). Cell type and time point are not known. The CDR3 coding sequence is TGTGCCAGCAGTTTGGGACAGGGGTCCCACGAGCAGTACTTC. This gives the protein CASSLGQGSHEQYF.